This TCR beta chain was retrieved from a study of OX40 agonist ivuxolimab in advanced cancers. Concerning the study at large: The costimulatory receptor OX40 (CD134) was targeted by ivuxolimab, a fully human IgG2 agonistic monoclonal antibody. Of the approximately 54 patients in dose escalation, about 20 had hepatocellular carcinoma, some 15 had melanoma, 9 had renal cell carcinoma and 9 had head and neck cancer. The paper describes the monotherapy dose-escalation part (N of about 54 patients) of the phase I trial of ivuxolimab. The dose-escalation cohort was roughly 87% male with a mean age of about 54 years, ranging from 23 to 79. The point of sequencing TCRbeta in the periphery was to test whether ivuxolimab changed TCR sequence diversity and drove clonal T-cell expansion. Patients were allowed to have had prior anti-PD-1, anti-PD-L1 or anti-CTLA-4 therapy, and around 43% of the dose-escalation patients had been treated with checkpoint inhibitors. Partial responses occurred in three dose-escalation patients, of whom one had hepatocellular carcinoma and two had cutaneous melanoma. Intravenous ivuxolimab was administered to patients every 2 weeks at six dose levels: 0.01, 0.1, 0.3, 1.5, 3 and 10 mg/kg.

About this clone itself: Its cognate antigen has yet to be identified. Qualities for individual bases were not recorded, and no much larger clone is one base off.

V lost 6 bases and J lost 2 bases, and the count of bases not matched to a germline gene is 6. The cysteine opens and the phenylalanine closes a CDR3 of 14 amino acids. Only the CDR3 region is kept as DNA, spanning 42 bases read in frame from base 1. For sequencing of the TCRbeta CDR3 region, genomic DNA was extracted from the sorted cells. The immunoSEQ Assay was used to sequence the TCRbeta CDR3 regions. TCRdb limited this immuneACCESS table to in-frame rearrangements with V and J called. A share of clones is missing; checked studies link under half to unresolved V genes, and the rest is unexplained. The sample has under 90,000 clones on record, roughly 93% of them singletons. The ten largest clones take up 0.25% to 0.35% of the sample. Paper-wide results and their limitations: After ivuxolimab, expanded clones were on average more numerous among CD8+ T cells than among CD4+ T cells. The antigen specificity of the clonally expanded peripheral T cells was not determined. At doses of 0.1 to 3.0 mg/kg, clonal expansion of both CD4+ and CD8+ T cells in blood was seen between baseline and week 6. Low levels of normalized T-cell clonal expansion were also seen in some nonresponding patients. In the 0.1-3.0 mg/kg groups, partial responders had among the lowest normalized peripheral clonal expansion, particularly in CD8+ T cells.

The trial excluded patients who had a history of autoimmune disease or were on systemic immunosuppression. Peripheral blood for TCR sequencing was drawn from every dose cohort at baseline, at cycle 4 day 1 and at cycle 7 day 1. The samples were taken from a phase I, first-in-human, multicenter, open-label dose-escalation trial of ivuxolimab. Adults with locally advanced or metastatic head and neck squamous cell, hepatocellular, melanoma or renal cell carcinoma were enrolled in the trial. CD4+ and CD8+ T cells were sorted separately from peripheral blood before TCR sequencing. The sequence is built from TRBV23-1 and TRBJ2-7; 8 middle bases align to TRBD1. TRBV23-1 qualifies as an ORF whose function is uncertain. The TCR sequence derives from an adult with an advanced solid tumor such as melanoma, head and neck, liver or kidney cancer. The input for sequencing was CD4+ or CD8+ T cells sorted from blood, taken in a trial of the OX40 agonist ivuxolimab. CDR3 loop: CASRHGQGTYEQYF. The DNA reads TGCGCCAGCAGACACGGACAGGGAACCTACGAGCAGTACTTC.